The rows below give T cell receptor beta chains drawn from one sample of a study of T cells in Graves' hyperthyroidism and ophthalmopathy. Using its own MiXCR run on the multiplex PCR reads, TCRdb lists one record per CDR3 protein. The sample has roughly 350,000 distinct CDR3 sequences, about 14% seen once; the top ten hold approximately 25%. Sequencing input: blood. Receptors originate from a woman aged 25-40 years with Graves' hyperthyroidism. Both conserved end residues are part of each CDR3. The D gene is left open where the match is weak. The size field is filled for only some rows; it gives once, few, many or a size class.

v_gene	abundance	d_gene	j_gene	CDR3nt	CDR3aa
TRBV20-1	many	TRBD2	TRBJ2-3	TGCAGTGCTAGAGATCCGCGACTAGCGGGTCTTTTCGATACGCAGTATTTT	CSARDPRLAGLFDTQYF
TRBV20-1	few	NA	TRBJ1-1	TGCAGTGCTAGAGATACCCAAATCCGAGGGGGTGAAGCTTTCTTT	CSARDTQIRGGEAFF
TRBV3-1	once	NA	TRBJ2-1	TGTGCCAGCAGCCAAGAGCGGACTATCTACAATGAGCAGTTCTTC	CASSQERTIYNEQFF
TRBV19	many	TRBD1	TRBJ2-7	TGTGCCAGTAGTAAATCGACAGGGGGCCGGTACGAGCAGTACTTC	CASSKSTGGRYEQYF
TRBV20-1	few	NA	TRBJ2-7	TGCAGTGCTAGAGATAACCGGCGCAGGTATGAGTACGAGCAGTACTTC	CSARDNRRRYEYEQYF
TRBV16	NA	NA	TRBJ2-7	TGTGCCAGCAGCTTGGGTGGGGTCACAGGCGTGCCCTACGAGCAGTACTTC	CASSLGGVTGVPYEQYF
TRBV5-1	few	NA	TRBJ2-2	TGCGCCAGCAGCTTGAGTTTGGGGACACCAAACACCGGGGAGCTGTTTTTT	CASSLSLGTPNTGELFF
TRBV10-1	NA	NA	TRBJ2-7	TGCGCCAGCAGAGAACTAGGAGAATACGAGCAGTACTTC	CASRELGEYEQYF
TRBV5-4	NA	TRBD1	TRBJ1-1	TGTGCCAGCAGCCAGCCCGGGACAGGGACGAGGATGAACACTGAAGCTTTCTTT	CASSQPGTGTRMNTEAFF
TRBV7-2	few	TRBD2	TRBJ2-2	TGTGCCAGCAGCCCTTGGACTAGCGGGATAACCGGGGAGCTGTTTTTT	CASSPWTSGITGELFF
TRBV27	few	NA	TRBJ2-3	TGTGCCAGCAGCCTCTGGGGTCTCGGCACAGATACGCAGTATTTT	CASSLWGLGTDTQYF
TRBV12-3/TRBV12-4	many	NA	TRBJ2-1	TGTGCCAGCAGTCCCCCTCGTCCGGGAGTAGCTAAGAGCAATGAGCAGTTCTTC	CASSPPRPGVAKSNEQFF
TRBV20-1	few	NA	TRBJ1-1	TGCAGTGCTGGGGGACGGGTGAACACTGAAGCTTTCTTT	CSAGGRVNTEAFF
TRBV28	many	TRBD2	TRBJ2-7	TGTGCCAGCAGTTTCGCCGGGACTAATCACGAGCAGTACTTC	CASSFAGTNHEQYF
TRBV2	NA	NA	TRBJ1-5	TGTGCCAGCAGTGAATCCCAGGTGCAGAAGCCCCAGCATTTT	CASSESQVQKPQHF
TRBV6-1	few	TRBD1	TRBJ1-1	TGTGCCAGCAGAGAAACCGGGACAGGTGAAGCTTTCTTT	CASRETGTGEAFF
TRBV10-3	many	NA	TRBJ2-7	TGTGCCATCAGCCGACTAGGCTACGAGCAGTACTTC	CAISRLGYEQYF
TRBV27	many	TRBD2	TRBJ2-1	TGTGCCAGCAGTTTAATGGCGGGGGGCGTGGGTGAGCAGTTCTTC	CASSLMAGGVGEQFF
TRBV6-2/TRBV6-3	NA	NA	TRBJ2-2	TGTGCCAGCGGCCAGACCGGGGAGCTGTTTTTT	CASGQTGELFF
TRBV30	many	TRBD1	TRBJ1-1	TGTGCCGGACAGGAGAACACTGAAGCTTTCTTT	CAGQENTEAFF